These 27 T cell receptor beta chains were all obtained from the same sample, sequenced in a study of memory CD4+ T cells and cytomegalovirus serostatus. Single viable CD3+CD4+CD8-CD45RO+ cells were sorted as the memory CD4+ T cells. Data came from immunoSEQ multiplex PCR; TCRdb stores just in-frame clones and leaves some out. Of approximately 40,000 clones detected, over 65% appear once; the ten largest clones hold roughly 6.7%. The sequenced sample consisted of memory CD4+ T cells from blood. The receptor set was obtained from an adult in good health and CMV-seronegative.

The chain joins TRBV30 to TRBJ1-2; 7 bases fit TRBD1. The CDR3 has 13 residues. The junction had 5 bases not matched to a gene; V was cut back by 0 bases and J by 7 bases. Germline CDR1 reads GTSNPN; CDR2 reads SVGIG (reference sequence). CDR3 bases: TGTGCCTGGAGTGTACGACAGGGTGGTGGCTACACCTTC. This codes for CAWSVRQGGGYTF.

This clone was counted only a few times. V and J are TRBV7-2 and TRBJ2-2, with D possibly matching TRBD2 (6 bases). The V end was cut by 11 bases, the J end by 0 bases, with 13 bases between. Per the germline V gene, CDR1 is SGHTA and CDR2 is FQGNSA. The CDR3 runs 14 residues. The CDR3 protein is CAGREFSNTGELFF. The CDR3 nucleotides read TGTGCCGGACGGGAGTTCTCGAACACCGGGGAGCTGTTTTTT.

In DNA form, the CDR3 reads TGCGCCAGCAGCCAAACGTTGACCCTTAATGAAAAACTGTTTTTT. This translates into CASSQTLTLNEKLFF. This chain uses TRBV4-1 with TRBJ1-4; D is unclear. Germline CDR1 and CDR2: MGHRA and YSYEKL. The V gene lost 2 bases and the J gene lost 4 bases, with 11 bases spanning the gap. The CDR3 has 15 amino acids.

Here the CDR3 DNA reads TGTGCCAGCAGTTGGGGCGTAGACTACGAGCAGTACTTC. Translation gives CASSWGVDYEQYF. The rearrangement uses TRBV6-5 and TRBJ2-7; D may be TRBD1 (5 bases). This CDR3 has 13 residues. Per germline, CDR1 MNHEY and CDR2 SVGAGI. The V end lost 4 bases, the J end lost 3 bases, and 10 bases lay between the germline ends.

The chain is built from TRBV7-9 and TRBJ2-7; D may be TRBD1 or TRBD2 (5 bases each). V was pared by 5 bases and J by 7 bases, with 15 bases between. The CDR3 totals 13 residues. Per the germline V gene, CDR1 is SEHNR and CDR2 is FQNEAQ (reference sequence). The CDR3 sequence is CASSSTRDAEQYF. CDR3 sequence (DNA): TGTGCCAGCAGCAGCACCCGGGACGCTGAGCAGTACTTC.

The CDR3 protein is CASSGNRVEQYF. The CDR3 DNA reads as TGTGCCAGCAGTGGAAACAGGGTCGAGCAGTACTTC. V and J are TRBV6-1 and TRBJ2-7; D is perhaps TRBD1 (6 bases). V dropped 4 bases and J dropped 6 bases, with 10 bases sitting between them. CDR1 and CDR2 from the germline V gene are MNHNS and SASEGT. The CDR3 covers 12 residues.

The V gene is TRBV7-2, the J gene TRBJ2-5; 8 bases are shared with TRBD1. V gave up 5 bases and J gave up 2 bases; unmatched junction bases: 7. The length of the CDR3 is 15 residues. Germline assignment: CDR1 SGHTA and CDR2 FQGNSA. CDR3 region: CASSRRTGSQETQYF. The CDR3 DNA reads TGTGCCAGCAGCCGGAGGACAGGGTCGCAAGAGACCCAGTACTTC.

V and J are TRBV9 and TRBJ2-3, with D possibly being TRBD1 (5 bases). CDR3 length: 15 amino acids. V gave up 2 bases and J gave up 2 bases, with 12 bases separating them. Germline V lookup: CDR1 SGDLS, CDR2 YYNGEE. Here the CDR3 DNA reads TGTGCCAGCAGCGTGTTGACAGAACCCACAGATACGCAGTATTTT. Amino acid sequence: CASSVLTEPTDTQYF.

The chain joins TRBV5-4 to TRBJ1-1; 7 bases align to TRBD1. Losses at the gene ends were 3 bases for V and 4 bases for J; bases not matched to a gene: 6. There are 14 residues in the CDR3. Germline CDR1 reads SGHNT; CDR2 reads YYREEE (reference sequence). CDR3 coding DNA: TGTGCCAGCAGCTCTGGGACAGTCGGCACTGAAGCTTTCTTT. Residues: CASSSGTVGTEAFF.

V is TRBV5-8 and J is TRBJ2-3; 10 bases align to TRBD2. Per germline, CDR1 SGHTS and CDR2 YDEGEE. The V and J ends lost 4 bases and 5 bases, in that order; junction bases with no gene match: 7. The CDR3 is 15 amino acids. Here the CDR3 reads CASSGLAGEEDTQYF. The CDR3 coding sequence is TGTGCCAGCAGCGGGCTAGCGGGAGAAGAAGATACGCAGTATTTT.

This clone has only a few counts. CDR3 nucleotide sequence: TGTGCCTGGACCTCGAGCTCTGGAAACACCATATATTTT. It translates to CAWTSSSGNTIYF. The chain combines TRBV30 with TRBJ1-3, with D uncertain. Looked up from germline, CDR1 is GTSNPN and CDR2 is SVGIG (reference sequence). This CDR3 has 13 residues. V lost 4 bases, J lost 0 bases, and 7 bases lay in between.

The chain recombines TRBV7-2 with TRBJ2-5; D assignment may be TRBD1 or TRBD2 (5 bases each). Per the germline V gene, CDR1 is SGHTA and CDR2 is FQGNSA. Trimming left V 1 base short and J 4 bases short, with 10 bases between. The CDR3 loop spans 14 amino acids. CDR3 in amino acids: CASSLDSGRETQYF. The CDR3 nucleotides are TGTGCCAGCAGCTTAGATTCGGGGCGAGAGACCCAGTACTTC.

The J gene is TRBJ2-5, the V gene TRBV4-2; 15 nucleotides align to TRBD2. The CDR3 extends over 20 amino acids. Germline-derived CDR1 and CDR2 are LGHNA and YNFKEQ. Trimming took 0 bases from V and 4 from J; bases not matched to a gene: 12. CDR3 sequence: CASSQDTGLAGGPFRETQYF. The DNA of the CDR3 is TGTGCCAGCAGCCAAGATACAGGACTAGCGGGAGGGCCCTTCAGAGAGACCCAGTACTTC.

The gene calls are TRBV28 and TRBJ1-5; D is uncertain. V lost 6 bases, J lost 0 bases, and 15 bases lay in between. This CDR3 spans 16 amino acids. CDR1 is MDHEN, CDR2 SYDVKM, per germline. The CDR3 DNA reads TGTGCCAGCAGCCTCTTTGGGATCTATAGCAATCAGCCCCAGCATTTT. Translating gives CASSLFGIYSNQPQHF.

The rearrangement uses TRBV28 and TRBJ2-7, with 7 positions matching TRBD2. The CDR3 spans 16 residues. V lost 4 bases and J lost 2; bases outside the gene matches: 11. The germline CDR1 and CDR2 sequences are MDHEN and SYDVKM. For the CDR3, the DNA is TGTGCCAGCAGTTCTGTACAGCGGGGACTCGCCTACGAGCAGTACTTC. This sequence encodes CASSSVQRGLAYEQYF.

Note on this clone: Other DNA variants within this sample encode the same CDR3. The chain uses TRBV5-1 and TRBJ2-3; possibly TRBD1 or TRBD2 for D (5 bases each). Germline CDR1 reads SGHRS; CDR2 reads YFSETQ. The CDR3 sequence is 12 residues long. Trimming shortened V by 4 bases and J by 6 bases, and 9 bases separated the two germline ends. In DNA, the CDR3 is TGCGCCAGCAGCCTCGGGGCGGATACGCAGTATTTT. Translated: CASSLGADTQYF.

This chain connects TRBV7-2 to TRBJ2-1; no clear D gene. The length of the CDR3 is 14 residues. Trimming removed 1 base from V and 4 bases from J, with 8 bases in between. CDR1 and CDR2 from the germline V gene are SGHTA and FQGNSA. In nucleotides, the CDR3 is TGTGCCAGCAGCTTAGTCACAGAATACAATGAGCAGTTCTTC. This codes for CASSLVTEYNEQFF.

The gene calls are TRBV7-2 and TRBJ2-1; 7 nucleotides match TRBD2. CDR3 length: 15 amino acids. Trimming removed 0 bases from V and 3 bases from J; junction bases left unmatched: 2. CDR1 and CDR2 (germline): SGHTA, FQGNSA. DNA for the CDR3: TGTGCCAGCAGCTTAGCGGGAGGGATCTACAATGAGCAGTTCTTC. Protein product: CASSLAGGIYNEQFF.

Here the CDR3 reads CASSLVVSYEQYF. The CDR3 DNA follows: TGCGCCAGCAGCTTAGTAGTGTCTTACGAGCAGTACTTC. The chain carries TRBV5-1 and TRBJ2-7; no clear D. Deletions cut 2 bases from V and 4 bases from J, with 10 bases between. Germline loops: CDR1 SGHRS, CDR2 YFSETQ. The CDR3 covers 13 residues.

The CDR3 DNA follows: TGTGCCACCAGCAGGAGGGGCGGGAGCGGCACAGATACGCAGTATTTT. Translated, it gives CATSRRGGSGTDTQYF. V usage is TRBV15 and J usage is TRBJ2-3; the match to TRBD2 covers 7 bases. Germline V lookup: CDR1 LNHNV, CDR2 YYDKDF (reference sequence). The V segment lost 3 bases and the J segment 1 base; nucleotides outside the gene matches: 7. This CDR3 has 16 amino acids.

The rearrangement links TRBV7-2 to TRBJ1-5; D is perhaps TRBD1 (5 bases). The CDR3 length is 14 residues. Germline CDR1 and CDR2: SGHTA and FQGNSA. Deletions cut 0 bases from V and 5 bases from J, with 8 bases between. CDR3 DNA sequence: TGTGCCAGCAGCTTAGCCCTGGGGGATCAGCCCCAGCATTTT. As protein: CASSLALGDQPQHF.

V usage is TRBV19 and J usage is TRBJ1-1; D may be TRBD1 (6 bases). Germline assignment: CDR1 LNHDA and CDR2 SQIVND (reference sequence). This CDR3 comprises 16 residues. Trimming pared 6 bases from V and 1 base from J, leaving 18 bases between. In DNA, the CDR3 is TGTGCCAGTAGAGGGATACAGGGAAGGGGGAACACTGAAGCTTTCTTT. Translation gives CASRGIQGRGNTEAFF.

V and J are TRBV4-3 and TRBJ2-6; D unresolved. The CDR3 runs 17 residues. With 3 bases removed from V and 0 bases from J, the gap between germline ends came to 12 bases. Germline V gene lookup returns CDR1 LGHNA and CDR2 YSLEER. The CDR3 region has the DNA TGCGCCAGCAGCCAGGAAAGCCCCAGCTCTGGGGCCAACGTCCTGACTTTC. This translates into CASSQESPSSGANVLTF.

The chain carries TRBV18 and TRBJ1-2; D not resolved. The CDR3 runs 13 residues. V lost 3 bases, J lost 4 bases, and 9 bases lay in between. Per the germline V gene, CDR1 is KGHSH and CDR2 is LQKENI. The CDR3 is CASSPEARYGYTF. The CDR3 DNA sequence: TGTGCCAGCTCACCCGAAGCCCGCTATGGCTACACCTTC.

The chain carries TRBV28 and TRBJ2-2; D gene uncertain. This CDR3 is 13 amino acids long. V lost 6 bases and J 4 bases, leaving 9 bases between the germline ends. Germline V gene sequence: CDR1 MDHEN, CDR2 SYDVKM. The CDR3 nucleotides are TGTGCCAGCAGCCCTCGTAGCACCGGGGAGCTGTTTTTT. Amino acid sequence: CASSPRSTGELFF.

In its sample, this clone was seen a few times. V usage is TRBV5-1 and J usage is TRBJ2-5; no firm D call. Trimming took off 2 bases at V and 6 bases at J, with 11 bases between the two ends. The CDR3 sequence is 13 residues long. The germline V gene has CDR1 SGHRS and CDR2 YFSETQ. This CDR3 reads CASSLMGWQTQYF. The CDR3 coding sequence is TGCGCCAGCAGCTTAATGGGATGGCAGACCCAGTACTTC.

The chain recombines TRBV30 with TRBJ2-7, with 7 positions matching TRBD1. The CDR3 extends over 12 amino acids. V gave up 4 bases and J gave up 7 bases; unmatched junction bases: 7. The germline gives CDR1 GTSNPN, CDR2 SVGIG (reference sequence). CDR3 in DNA: TGTGCCTGGAACCTACAGGGGTATGAGCAGTACTTC. Translated, it gives CAWNLQGYEQYF.